This T cell receptor beta chain comes out of a study of CD8+ T cells in alopecia areata. Overall study context: Oral tofacitinib (5 to 10 mg twice daily) was administered to treated patients. After 6 to 18 months of tofacitinib, follow-up continued 6 months off drug.

Study outcomes and limitations: It was less clear whether patients shared TCRs than it was in mice, possibly because of HLA.

Extracted RNA was reverse transcribed into cDNA, the sequencing template. Sequenced by immunoSEQ multiplex PCR; TCRdb stores in-frame clones only, minus some. In the table there are 12,000 or so clones, about 61% of which are singletons. Only a few counts were recorded for this clone. The antigen is undetermined. Punch biopsies of lesional scalp, plus peripheral blood, were taken from alopecia areata patients. CDR3 length: 13 amino acids. V was pared by 5 bases and J by 3 bases, with 10 bases between. From germline, CDR1 is SNHLY and CDR2 FYNNEI. The rearrangement links TRBV2 to TRBJ1-1, with a tentative D call TRBD1 (5 bases). The sequence was collected from a human donor with alopecia areata. The sequencing input was skin. As DNA, the CDR3 is TGTGCCAGCAGTTTGGGACGGGACACTGAAGCTTTCTTT. It is translated as CASSLGRDTEAFF.